This T cell receptor beta chain was sequenced for a study of blood T cell repertoires in COVID-19. Study-level information: The samples span acute and convalescent COVID-19 from the United States, Italy and Spain. The analysed material was cDNA or gDNA that came from T cells, B-cell-depleted T cells, or PBMCs.

This clone was counted between two and nine times. Original processing methods: Estimation of nucleated cell counts was performed using reference gene primer amplification. Method: immunoSEQ multiplex PCR; TCRdb's copy keeps in-frame clones and lacks some. V and J calls and clone size follow that table, whereas D and trimming were derived from the DNA. This sample yields under 80,000 clones, of which 65% to 90% are seen a single time; 6% to 7% belongs to the top ten. Trimming took off 0 bases at V and 8 bases at J, with 13 bases between the two ends. The CDR3 covers 14 residues. The germline V gene encodes CDR1 ENHRY and CDR2 SYGVKD.

The sample comprised peripheral blood. The chain links TRBV10-3 to TRBJ1-2, with D perhaps matching TRBD1 (5 bases). This sequence was found in a woman aged 55-75 years with acute or convalescent COVID-19. For the CDR3, the DNA is TGTGCCATCAGTGAGTCGGTGGGGCTTCTGGGCTACACCTTC. Its translation is CAISESVGLLGYTF.